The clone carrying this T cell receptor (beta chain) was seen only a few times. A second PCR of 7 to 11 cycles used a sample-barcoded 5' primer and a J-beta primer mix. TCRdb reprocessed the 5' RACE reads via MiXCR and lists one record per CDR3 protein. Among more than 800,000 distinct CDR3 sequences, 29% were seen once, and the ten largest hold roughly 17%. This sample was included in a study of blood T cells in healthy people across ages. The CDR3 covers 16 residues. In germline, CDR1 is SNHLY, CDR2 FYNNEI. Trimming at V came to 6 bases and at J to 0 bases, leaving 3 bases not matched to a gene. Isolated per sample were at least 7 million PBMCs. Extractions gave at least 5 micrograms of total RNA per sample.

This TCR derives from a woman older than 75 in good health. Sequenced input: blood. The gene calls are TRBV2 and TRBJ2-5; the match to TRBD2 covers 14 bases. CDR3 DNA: TGTGCCAGCAGAAGACTAGCGGGGGGGAACCAAGAGACCCAGTACTTC. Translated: CASRRLAGGNQETQYF.